The next 15 T cell receptor beta chains were all read from a single sample in a study of CD8+ T cells in alopecia areata. Sequencing used cDNA as its template, made by extracting RNA and reverse transcribing it. Data came from immunoSEQ multiplex PCR; TCRdb stores just in-frame clones and leaves some out. Of more than 95,000 clones in the sample, more than 30% were seen once. The source material was CD4+ T cells sorted from blood. The receptors shown here come from a human donor with alopecia areata.

The chain has TRBV4-3 and TRBJ2-7, with D possibly being TRBD2 (6 bases). V dropped 3 bases and J dropped 2 bases, with 14 bases sitting between them. The CDR3 runs to 15 residues. CDR1 is LGHNA and CDR2 is YSLEER in the germline V gene. The CDR3 coding sequence is TGCGCCAGCAGCCAGCTACCGGGAGCTCCCTACGAGCAGTACTTC. As protein: CASSQLPGAPYEQYF.

This chain joins TRBV30 and TRBJ1-1, with 7 bases that match TRBD1. This CDR3 spans 14 amino acids. Germline CDR1 and CDR2: GTSNPN and SVGIG (reference sequence). V lost 1 base to trimming and J lost 1 base; unmatched junction nucleotides: 3. CDR3 loop: CAWSGRGRNTEAFF. Written as DNA, the CDR3 is TGTGCCTGGAGTGGCAGGGGGAGGAACACTGAAGCTTTCTTT.

This clone appeared a few times. An end of the junction does not agree with germline; a read error may underlie this. The chain recombines TRBV4-3 with TRBJ1-5; 9 bases match TRBD1. Germline V lookup: CDR1 LGHNA, CDR2 YSLEER. This CDR3 is built from 15 residues. The CDR3 bases are TGCGCCAGCAGCCTTGGGACAGGGAGCAACCAGCCCCAGCATTTT. Translation: CASSLGTGSNQPQHF.

CDR3 in amino acids: CASSSPYTDTQYF. CDR3 DNA sequence: TGCGCCAGCAGCTCCCCCTACACAGATACGCAGTATTTT. This chain connects TRBV5-1 to TRBJ2-3; D is unclear. Germline V gene lookup returns CDR1 SGHRS and CDR2 YFSETQ. V lost 3 bases and J 2 bases, leaving 7 bases between the germline ends. This CDR3 is 13 amino acids long.

In its sample, this clone was seen once. The chain carries TRBV18 and TRBJ2-4, with D hard to call. The CDR3 contains 17 residues. Trimming left V 0 bases short and J 0 bases short, with 12 bases between. The V gene's germline CDR1 is KGHSH and CDR2 LQKENI. DNA for the CDR3: TGTGCCAGCTCACCACCGTCCCGGTTCCTAGCCAAAAACATTCAGTACTTC. Its translation: CASSPPSRFLAKNIQYF.

The chain employs TRBV6-5 and TRBJ2-1, with 9 positions matching TRBD2. The germline CDR1 and CDR2 sequences are MNHEY and SVGAGI. J was trimmed by 10 bases and V by 2 bases; bases with no gene match: 12. The CDR3 contains 16 residues. CDR3 residues: CASSYRASGASREQFF. CDR3 DNA sequence: TGTGCCAGCAGTTACAGGGCTAGCGGGGCCTCCAGGGAGCAGTTCTTC.

On this clone itself: Other DNA sequences from this sample encode an identical CDR3 as well. The V and J genes are TRBV5-1 and TRBJ1-1, with no clear D. The CDR3 runs to 13 residues. Germline V gene sequence: CDR1 SGHRS, CDR2 YFSETQ. V lost 2 bases, J lost 3 bases, and 8 bases lay in between. The CDR3 sequence is CASSFKGDTEAFF. In nucleotides, the CDR3 is TGCGCCAGCAGCTTTAAGGGTGACACTGAAGCTTTCTTT.

The chain links TRBV28 to TRBJ1-5; a weak D match, TRBD1 (6 bases). Trimming removed 1 base at V and 5 bases at J, with 18 bases between. This CDR3 is 17 amino acids long. Germline V gene data show CDR1 as MDHEN and CDR2 as SYDVKM. CDR3 protein: CASSLYAPGTFHQPQHF. For the CDR3, the DNA is TGTGCCAGCAGTTTATATGCCCCCGGGACATTTCATCAGCCCCAGCATTTT.

This clone was picked up a small number of times. The chain links TRBV30 to TRBJ2-5; TRBD2 matches at 7 bases. The CDR3 sequence is 14 residues long. Germline lookup yields CDR1 GTSNPN and CDR2 SVGIG (reference sequence). With 4 bases clipped from V and 5 bases from J, the junction kept 10 bases outside the gene matches. The DNA of the CDR3 is TGTGCCTGGAAGTTGCGGGAGTTGGGGGAGACCCAGTACTTC. Its translation: CAWKLRELGETQYF.

Notes on this clone: Additional DNA sequences in this sample encode the identical CDR3. The genes are TRBV29-1 and TRBJ1-1; no clear D. V lost 7 bases to trimming and J lost 1 base, with 4 bases between them. Germline assignment: CDR1 SQVTM and CDR2 ANQGSEA. The CDR3 has 10 residues. CDR3 nucleotide sequence: TGCAGCGCCTCGAACACTGAAGCTTTCTTT. It specifies CSASNTEAFF. The full variable domain, rest sourced from reference TRBV29-1 and TRBJ1-1, is SAVISQKPSRDICQRGTSLTIQCQVDSQVTMMFWYRQQPGQSLTLIATANQGSEATYESGFVIDKFPISRPNLTFSTLTVSNMSPEDSSIYLCSASNTEAFFGQGTRLTVV.

The chain recombines TRBV7-9 with TRBJ1-4; 7 positions match TRBD1. Per the germline V gene, CDR1 is SEHNR and CDR2 is FQNEAQ (reference sequence). After removal of 7 bases from V and 7 bases from J, the junction contained 6 bases not matched to a gene. The length of the CDR3 is 13 residues. DNA of the CDR3: TGTGCCAGCAACGACAGGGTCGGTGAAAAACTGTTTTTT. Translation: CASNDRVGEKLFF.

The rearrangement links TRBV6-5 to TRBJ2-7; D assignment may be TRBD1 or TRBD2 (5 bases each). Germline CDR1 reads MNHEY; CDR2 reads SVGAGI. V gave up 2 bases and J gave up 3 bases, with 11 bases separating them. The CDR3 is made up of 14 amino acids. The DNA of the CDR3 is TGTGCCAGCAGTTACGGCGGGCAGGGCTACGAGCAGTACTTC. It yields the protein CASSYGGQGYEQYF.

This clone was counted between two and nine times. J is TRBJ2-6 and V is TRBV4-2; 11 nucleotides line up with TRBD1. The CDR3 extends over 19 amino acids. The V gene's germline CDR1 is LGHNA and CDR2 YNFKEQ. V lost 2 bases to trimming and J lost 4 bases; unmatched junction nucleotides: 10. The DNA for the CDR3 is TGTGCCAGCAGCCAATCCTGGACAGGGGGCGCGGTAGGGGCCAACGTCCTGACTTTC. Translated: CASSQSWTGGAVGANVLTF.

This clone was picked up a small number of times. The rearrangement links TRBV28 to TRBJ1-2, with D perhaps TRBD1 (5 bases). CDR1 MDHEN and CDR2 SYDVKM come from the germline V gene. The CDR3 has 14 residues. The V end was cut by 6 bases, the J end by 0 bases, with 11 bases between. The CDR3: CASRRGSPNYGYTF. The CDR3 coding sequence is TGTGCCAGCAGGAGGGGTTCCCCTAACTATGGCTACACCTTC.

This clone was picked up a small number of times. This sequence joins TRBV15 and TRBJ1-2; D not certain. Germline V CDR1 and CDR2: LNHNV, YYDKDF (reference sequence). V was trimmed by 1 base and J by 2 bases, leaving 8 bases between them. CDR3 length equals 14 residues. The CDR3 here is CATSRGGPNYGYTF. The CDR3 DNA sequence: TGTGCCACCAGCAGAGGAGGGCCCAACTATGGCTACACCTTC.